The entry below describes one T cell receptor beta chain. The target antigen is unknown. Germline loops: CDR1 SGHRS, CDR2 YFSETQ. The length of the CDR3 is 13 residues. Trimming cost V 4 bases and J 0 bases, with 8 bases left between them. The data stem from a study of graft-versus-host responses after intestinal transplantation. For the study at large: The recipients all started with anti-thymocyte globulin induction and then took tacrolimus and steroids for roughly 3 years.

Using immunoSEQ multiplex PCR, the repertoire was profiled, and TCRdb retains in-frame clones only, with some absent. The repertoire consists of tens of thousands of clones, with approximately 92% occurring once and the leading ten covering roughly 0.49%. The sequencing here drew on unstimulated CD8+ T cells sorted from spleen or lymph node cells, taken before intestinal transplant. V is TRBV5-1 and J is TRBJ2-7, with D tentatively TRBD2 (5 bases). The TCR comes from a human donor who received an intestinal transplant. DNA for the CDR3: TGCGCCAGCAGCCGGGGATTCTCCTACGAGCAGTACTTC. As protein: CASSRGFSYEQYF. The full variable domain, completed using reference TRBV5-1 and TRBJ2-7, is KAGVTQTPRYLIKTRGQQVTLSCSPISGHRSVSWYQQTPGQGLQFLFEYFSETQRNKGNFPGRFSGRQFSNSRSEMNVSTLELGDSALYLCASSRGFSYEQYFGPGTRLTVT.